These 14 T cell receptor beta chains were all obtained from the same sample, sequenced in a study of early T cells in non-severe SARS-CoV-2 infection. One entry per CDR3 protein results from TCRdb running MiXCR on the 5' RACE reads. The data show about 31,000 distinct CDR3 sequences, with around 6% seen just once and approximately 6.5% held by the top ten. The sample consisted of whole blood. The receptors derive from an adult who was a healthcare worker with PCR-confirmed SARS-CoV-2 infection or an uninfected control (not recorded which).

This clonotype came up many times. The rearrangement joins TRBV7-6 to TRBJ2-1; D unresolved. V lost 4 bases to trimming and J lost 5 bases, with 15 bases between them. The CDR3 has 15 amino acids. Germline lookup yields CDR1 SGHVS and CDR2 FNYEAQ. CDR3 nucleotide sequence: TGTGCCAGCAGCTCTCCGCTAGGGCTTAACAATGAGCAGTTCTTC. Amino acids: CASSSPLGLNNEQFF.

The rearrangement links TRBV4-2 to TRBJ2-1; 8 nucleotides line up with TRBD2. This CDR3 is 16 amino acids long. Per the germline V gene, CDR1 is LGHNA and CDR2 is YNFKEQ. J lost 0 bases, V lost 3 bases, and 4 bases had no gene match. CDR3 in DNA: TGTGCCAGCAGCCACACCGGGACTAGCTCCTACAATGAGCAGTTCTTC. Amino acid sequence: CASSHTGTSSYNEQFF.

This clonotype was counted ten times or more. The V gene is TRBV12-3 or TRBV12-4, the J gene TRBJ2-2, with D hard to call. The CDR3 has 14 residues. The germline V and J ends were trimmed by 5 bases and 1 base, with 8 bases remaining between them. In DNA, the CDR3 is TGTGCCAGCAGTCGAAACCTGAACACCGGGGAGCTGTTTTTT. Translation gives CASSRNLNTGELFF.

This clonotype was counted at least ten times. The gene calls are TRBV20-1 and TRBJ1-5, with D possibly matching TRBD1 (6 bases). CDR1 and CDR2 (germline): DFQATT, SNEGSKA (reference sequence). There are 15 residues in the CDR3. The V gene lost 4 bases and the J gene lost 4 bases, with 17 bases spanning the gap. The CDR3 sequence: CSATGAVRRNQPQHF. The DNA of the CDR3 is TGCAGTGCTACAGGGGCGGTAAGGCGAAATCAGCCCCAGCATTTT.

At least ten counts were recorded for this clonotype. V and J are TRBV5-1 and TRBJ1-5, with TRBD1 as a possible D gene (5 bases). Trimming took off 4 bases at V and 3 bases at J, with 11 bases between the two ends. Germline V gene lookup returns CDR1 SGHRS and CDR2 YFSETQ. This CDR3 contains 14 residues. Here the CDR3 reads CASSPSGANQPQHF. CDR3 sequence (DNA): TGCGCCAGCAGCCCGTCCGGGGCCAATCAGCCCCAGCATTTT. Based on the CDR3 plus reference TRBV5-1 and TRBJ1-5, the full variable domain is KAGVTQTPRYLIKTRGQQVTLSCSPISGHRSVSWYQQTPGQGLQFLFEYFSETQRNKGNFPGRFSGRQFSNSRSEMNVSTLELGDSALYLCASSPSGANQPQHFGDGTRLSIL.

This clonotype was seen at least ten times. The genes are TRBV11-2 and TRBJ2-5, with TRBD1 as a possible D gene (5 bases). Between the trimmed V and J ends, which lost 0 bases and 3 bases, there was a span of 8 bases. The CDR3 has 14 residues. Germline V gives CDR1 SGHAT, CDR2 FQNNGV. The CDR3 nucleotides read TGTGCCAGCAGCTTAGACAGGGTAAAAGAGACCCAGTACTTC. Amino acid sequence: CASSLDRVKETQYF.

This clonotype has a count of ten or more. One junction end disagrees with the germline gene, perhaps due to a read error. The chain joins TRBV30 to TRBJ1-1; D ambiguous. Germline values: CDR1 GTSNPN, CDR2 SVGIG (reference sequence). The length of the CDR3 is 9 residues. CDR3: CAWKAERIF. CDR3 DNA: TGTGCCTGGAAAGCGGAGCGAATCTTT. Drawing the rest from reference TRBV30 and TRBJ1-1, the complete variable domain is SQTIHQWPATLVQPVGSPLSLECTVEGTSNPNLYWYRQAAGRGLQLLFYSVGIGQISSEVPQNLSASRPQDRQFILSSKKLLLSDSGFYLCAWKAERIFGQGTRLTVV.

This clonotype was seen many times. The J gene is TRBJ2-5, the V gene TRBV28; possibly TRBD1 for D (7 bases). Between the trimmed V and J ends, which lost 3 bases and 4 bases, there was a span of 12 bases. CDR3 size: 14 residues. Germline V CDR1 and CDR2: MDHEN, SYDVKM. The CDR3 loop reads CASSLVRGAETQYF. CDR3 bases: TGTGCCAGCAGTTTGGTCAGGGGGGCAGAGACCCAGTACTTC. The full variable domain, completed using reference TRBV28 and TRBJ2-5, is DVKVTQSSRYLVKRTGEKVFLECVQDMDHENMFWYRQDPGLGLRLIYFSYDVKMKEKGDIPEGYSVSREKKERFSLILESASTNQTSMYLCASSLVRGAETQYFGPGTRLLVL.

The table lists this clonotype with a few counts. The V gene is TRBV2, the J gene TRBJ2-5, with 8 nucleotides matching TRBD2. The CDR3 is 16 amino acids. CDR1 and CDR2 from the germline V gene are SNHLY and FYNNEI. The trim removed 3 bases at V and 4 bases at J, leaving 10 bases unmatched. CDR3 DNA: TGTGCCAGCAGTGACCGGATCGGGAGGGCCCGAGAGACCCAGTACTTC. As protein: CASSDRIGRARETQYF.

This clonotype was observed many times. The chain combines TRBV10-2 with TRBJ2-7; D is possibly TRBD2 (5 bases). Germline V CDR1 and CDR2: WSHSY, SAAADI. The CDR3 has 13 amino acids. V lost 5 bases and J 6 bases, leaving 14 bases between the germline ends. In DNA, the CDR3 is TGCGCCAGCAGTCCCACCGGAACTAGCGAGCAGTACTTC. Translating it yields CASSPTGTSEQYF.

At least ten counts were recorded for this clonotype. The rearrangement joins TRBV6-4 to TRBJ2-2; D is undetermined. CDR1 is MRHNA and CDR2 is SNTAGT in the germline V gene. Trimming stripped 4 bases from V and 0 bases from J, with 3 bases between. The CDR3 loop spans 13 amino acids. The CDR3 DNA reads TGTGCCAGCAGTGCGGCGAACACCGGGGAGCTGTTTTTT. This gives the protein CASSAANTGELFF.

This clonotype has at least ten counts. The chain combines TRBV27 with TRBJ2-7; 8 nucleotides match TRBD1. V lost 5 bases, J lost 7 bases, and 7 bases stayed unmatched. The CDR3 loop spans 13 amino acids. The germline V gene encodes CDR1 MNHEY and CDR2 SMNVEV (reference sequence). In DNA form, the CDR3 reads TGTGCCAGCAGTGCGCAGGGGGCGTATGAGCAGTACTTC. Translated: CASSAQGAYEQYF.

This clonotype showed up many times. The V gene is TRBV27, the J gene TRBJ2-3, with 9 bases aligning to TRBD2. The CDR3 covers 16 residues. Trimming took 5 bases from V and 5 from J; bases not matched to a gene: 11. Germline-derived CDR1 and CDR2 are MNHEY and SMNVEV (reference sequence). The CDR3 here is CASSLTSGLRIDTQYF. The CDR3 DNA is TGTGCCAGCAGTCTTACTAGCGGGCTCCGGATAGATACGCAGTATTTT.

This chain joins TRBV24-1 and TRBJ2-1; 7 nucleotides match TRBD2. Per germline, CDR1 KGHDR and CDR2 SFDVKD. With 4 bases clipped from V and 15 bases from J, the junction kept 14 bases outside the gene matches. The CDR3 extends over 14 amino acids. CDR3 coding DNA: TGTGCCACCAGTGAACCCGGGCGACTAGCCGGTGCGTTCTTC. Protein sequence: CATSEPGRLAGAFF.